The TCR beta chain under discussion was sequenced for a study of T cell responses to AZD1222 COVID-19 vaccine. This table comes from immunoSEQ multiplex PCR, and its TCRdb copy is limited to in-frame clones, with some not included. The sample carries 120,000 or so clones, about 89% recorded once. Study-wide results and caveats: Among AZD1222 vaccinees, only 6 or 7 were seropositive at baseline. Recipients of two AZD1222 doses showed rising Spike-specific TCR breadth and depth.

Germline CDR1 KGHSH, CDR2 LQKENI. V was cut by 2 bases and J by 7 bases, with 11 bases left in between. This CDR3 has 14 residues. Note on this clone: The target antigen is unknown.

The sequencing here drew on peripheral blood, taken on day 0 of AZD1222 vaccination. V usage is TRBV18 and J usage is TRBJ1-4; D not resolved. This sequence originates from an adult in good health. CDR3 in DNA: TGTGCCAGCTCACCAGCCTCGGTCGGTGAAAAACTGTTTTTT. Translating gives CASSPASVGEKLFF.